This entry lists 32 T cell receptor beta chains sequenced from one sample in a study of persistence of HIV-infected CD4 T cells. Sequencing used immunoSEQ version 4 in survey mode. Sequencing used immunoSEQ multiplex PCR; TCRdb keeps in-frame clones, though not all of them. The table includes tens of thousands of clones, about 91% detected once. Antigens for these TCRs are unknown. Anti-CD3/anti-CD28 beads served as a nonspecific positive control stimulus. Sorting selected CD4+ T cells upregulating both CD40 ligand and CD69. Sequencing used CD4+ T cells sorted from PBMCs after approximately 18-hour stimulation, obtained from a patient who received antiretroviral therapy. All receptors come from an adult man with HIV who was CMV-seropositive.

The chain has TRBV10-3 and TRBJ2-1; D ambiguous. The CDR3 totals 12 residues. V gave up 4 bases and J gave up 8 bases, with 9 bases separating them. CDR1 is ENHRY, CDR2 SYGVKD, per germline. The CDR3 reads CAISANADEQFF. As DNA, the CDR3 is TGTGCCATCAGTGCAAACGCGGATGAGCAGTTCTTC.

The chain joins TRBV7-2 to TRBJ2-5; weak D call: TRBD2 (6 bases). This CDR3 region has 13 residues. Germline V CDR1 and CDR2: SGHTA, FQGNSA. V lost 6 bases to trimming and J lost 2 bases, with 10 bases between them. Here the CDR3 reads CASSWEVQETQYF. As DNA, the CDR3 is TGTGCCAGCAGTTGGGAGGTTCAAGAGACCCAGTACTTC.

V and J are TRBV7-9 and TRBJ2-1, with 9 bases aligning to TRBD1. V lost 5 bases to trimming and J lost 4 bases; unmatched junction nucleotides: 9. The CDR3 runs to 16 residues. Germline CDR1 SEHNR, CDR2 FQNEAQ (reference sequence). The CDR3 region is CASSIYGTGYYNEQFF. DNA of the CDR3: TGTGCCAGCAGCATTTACGGGACAGGGTATTACAATGAGCAGTTCTTC.

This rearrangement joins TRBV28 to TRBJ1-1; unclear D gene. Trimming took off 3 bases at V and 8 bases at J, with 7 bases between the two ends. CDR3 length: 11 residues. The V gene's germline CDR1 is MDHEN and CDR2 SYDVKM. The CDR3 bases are TGTGCCAGCAGTTTTCGGCGAGAAGCTTTCTTT. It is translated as CASSFRREAFF.

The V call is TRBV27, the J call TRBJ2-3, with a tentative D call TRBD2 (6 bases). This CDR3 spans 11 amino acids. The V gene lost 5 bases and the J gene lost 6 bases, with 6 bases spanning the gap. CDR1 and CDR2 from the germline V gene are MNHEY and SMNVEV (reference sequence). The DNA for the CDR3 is TGTGCCAGCAGTGGGAGGGATACGCAGTATTTT. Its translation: CASSGRDTQYF.

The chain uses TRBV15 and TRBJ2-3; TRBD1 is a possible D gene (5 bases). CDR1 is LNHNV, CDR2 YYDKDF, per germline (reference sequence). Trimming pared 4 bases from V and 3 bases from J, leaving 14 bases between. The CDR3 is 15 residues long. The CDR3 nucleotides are TGTGCCACCAGCACCCCAGGGCAGGCGACAGATACGCAGTATTTT. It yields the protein CATSTPGQATDTQYF.

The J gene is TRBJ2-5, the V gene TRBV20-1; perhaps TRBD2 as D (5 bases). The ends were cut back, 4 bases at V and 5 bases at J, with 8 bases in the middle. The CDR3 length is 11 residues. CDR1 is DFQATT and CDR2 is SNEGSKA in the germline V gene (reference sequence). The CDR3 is CSATSGETQYF. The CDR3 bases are TGCAGTGCTACCTCGGGGGAGACCCAGTACTTC.

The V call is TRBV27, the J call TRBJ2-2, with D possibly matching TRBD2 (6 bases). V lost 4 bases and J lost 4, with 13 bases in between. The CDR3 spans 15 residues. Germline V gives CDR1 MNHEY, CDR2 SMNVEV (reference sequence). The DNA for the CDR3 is TGTGCCAGCAGTTCGGCCCTAGCGACCACCGGGGAGCTGTTTTTT. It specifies CASSSALATTGELFF.

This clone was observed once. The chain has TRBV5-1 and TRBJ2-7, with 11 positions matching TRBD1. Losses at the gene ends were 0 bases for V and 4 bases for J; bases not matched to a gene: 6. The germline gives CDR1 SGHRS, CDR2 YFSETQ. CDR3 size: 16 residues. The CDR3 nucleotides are TGCGCCAGCAGCTTGGAGCCCGGACAGGGGGCTTACGAGCAGTACTTC. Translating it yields CASSLEPGQGAYEQYF.

This CDR3 is CASSSVDRAFITEAFF. The CDR3, as DNA: TGTGCCAGCAGTTCCGTAGACAGGGCCTTTATCACTGAAGCTTTCTTT. The genes are TRBV27 and TRBJ1-1; 7 nucleotides align to TRBD1. Germline V CDR1 and CDR2: MNHEY, SMNVEV (reference sequence). CDR3 size: 16 residues. Trimming cost V 4 bases and J 4 bases; bases outside gene matches: 12.

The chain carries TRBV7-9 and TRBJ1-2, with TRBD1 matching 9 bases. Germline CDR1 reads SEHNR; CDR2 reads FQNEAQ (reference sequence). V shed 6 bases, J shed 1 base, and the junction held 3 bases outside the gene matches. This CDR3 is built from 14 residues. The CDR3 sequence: CASSSGQGNYGYTF. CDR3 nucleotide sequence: TGTGCCAGCAGTTCGGGACAGGGTAACTATGGCTACACCTTC.

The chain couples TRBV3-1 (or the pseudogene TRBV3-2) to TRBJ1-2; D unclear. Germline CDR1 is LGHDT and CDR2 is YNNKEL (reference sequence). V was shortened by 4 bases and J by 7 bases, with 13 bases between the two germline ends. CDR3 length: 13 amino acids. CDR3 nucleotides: TGTGCCAGCAGCCTCGAACGGACGGCTGGCTACACCTTC. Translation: CASSLERTAGYTF.

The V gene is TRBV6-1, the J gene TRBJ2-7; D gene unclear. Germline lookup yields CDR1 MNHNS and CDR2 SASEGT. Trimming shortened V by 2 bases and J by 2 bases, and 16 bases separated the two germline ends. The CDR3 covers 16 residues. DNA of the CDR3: TGTGCCAGCAGTGAATACGGGCAATCCATCACCTACGAGCAGTACTTC. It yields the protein CASSEYGQSITYEQYF.

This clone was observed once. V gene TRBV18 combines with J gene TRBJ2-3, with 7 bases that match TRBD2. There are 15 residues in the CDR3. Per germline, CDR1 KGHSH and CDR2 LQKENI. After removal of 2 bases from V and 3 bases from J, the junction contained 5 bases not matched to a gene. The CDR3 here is CASSPAAGATDTQYF. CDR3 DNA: TGTGCCAGCTCACCAGCGGCGGGAGCGACAGATACGCAGTATTTT.

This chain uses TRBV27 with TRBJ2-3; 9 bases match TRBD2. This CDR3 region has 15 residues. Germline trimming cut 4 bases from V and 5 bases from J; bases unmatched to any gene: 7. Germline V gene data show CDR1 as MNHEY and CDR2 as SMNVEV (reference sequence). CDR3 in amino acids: CASSSLAGVGDTQYF. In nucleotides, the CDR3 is TGTGCCAGCAGTTCCTTAGCGGGAGTGGGAGATACGCAGTATTTT.

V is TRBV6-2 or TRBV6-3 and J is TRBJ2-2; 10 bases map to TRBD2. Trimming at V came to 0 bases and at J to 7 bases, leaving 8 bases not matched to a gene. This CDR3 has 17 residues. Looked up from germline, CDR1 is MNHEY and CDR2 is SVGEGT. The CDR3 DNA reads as TGTGCCAGCAGTTACTCGATGGCTAGCGGGAGCAGCGGGGAGCTGTTTTTT. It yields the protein CASSYSMASGSSGELFF.

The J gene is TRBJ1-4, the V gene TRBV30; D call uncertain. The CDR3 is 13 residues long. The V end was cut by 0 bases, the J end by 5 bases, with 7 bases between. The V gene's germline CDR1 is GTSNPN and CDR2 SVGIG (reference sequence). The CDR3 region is CAWSVQANEKLFF. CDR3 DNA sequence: TGTGCCTGGAGTGTACAAGCGAATGAAAAACTGTTTTTT.

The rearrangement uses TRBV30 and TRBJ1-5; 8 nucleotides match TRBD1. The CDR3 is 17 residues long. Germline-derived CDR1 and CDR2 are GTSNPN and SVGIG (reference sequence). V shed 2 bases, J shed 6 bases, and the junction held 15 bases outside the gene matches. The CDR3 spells CAWSLGQGARNSQPQHF. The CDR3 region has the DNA TGTGCCTGGAGTCTCGGGCAGGGGGCGCGAAATTCTCAGCCCCAGCATTTT.

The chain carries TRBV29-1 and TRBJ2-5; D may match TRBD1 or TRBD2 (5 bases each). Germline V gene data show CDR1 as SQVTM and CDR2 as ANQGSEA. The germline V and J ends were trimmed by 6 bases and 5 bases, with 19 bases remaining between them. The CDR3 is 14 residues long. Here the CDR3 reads CSVGRDPGGETQYF. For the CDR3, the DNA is TGCAGCGTCGGCCGGGACCCCGGTGGGGAGACCCAGTACTTC.

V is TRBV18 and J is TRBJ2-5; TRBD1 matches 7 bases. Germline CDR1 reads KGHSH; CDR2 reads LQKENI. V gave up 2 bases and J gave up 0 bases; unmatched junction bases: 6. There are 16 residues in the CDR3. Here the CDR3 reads CASSPKRQGYQETQYF. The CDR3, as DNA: TGTGCCAGCTCACCAAAAAGACAGGGTTACCAAGAGACCCAGTACTTC.

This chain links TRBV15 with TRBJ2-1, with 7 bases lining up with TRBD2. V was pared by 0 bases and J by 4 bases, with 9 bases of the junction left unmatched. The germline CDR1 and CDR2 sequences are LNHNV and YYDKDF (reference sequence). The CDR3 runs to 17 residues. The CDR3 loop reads CATSRDGRFEDYNEQFF. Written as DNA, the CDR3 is TGTGCCACCAGCAGAGACGGGAGGTTCGAGGATTACAATGAGCAGTTCTTC. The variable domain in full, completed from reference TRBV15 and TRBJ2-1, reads DAMVIQNPRYQVTQFGKPVTLSCSQTLNHNVMYWYQQKSSQAPKLLFHYYDKDFNNEADTPDNFQSRRPNTSFCFLDIRSPGLGDTAMYLCATSRDGRFEDYNEQFFGPGTRLTVL.

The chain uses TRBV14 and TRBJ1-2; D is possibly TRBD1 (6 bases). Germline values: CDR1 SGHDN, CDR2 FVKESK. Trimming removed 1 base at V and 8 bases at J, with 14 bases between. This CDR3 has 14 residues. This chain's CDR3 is CASSQARGKEGYTF. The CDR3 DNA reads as TGTGCCAGCAGCCAAGCTAGGGGGAAAGAAGGCTACACCTTC. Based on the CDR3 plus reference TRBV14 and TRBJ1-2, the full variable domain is EAGVTQFPSHSVIEKGQTVTLRCDPISGHDNLYWYRRVMGKEIKFLLHFVKESKQDESGMPNNRFLAERTGGTYSTLKVQPAELEDSGVYFCASSQARGKEGYTFGSGTRLTVV.

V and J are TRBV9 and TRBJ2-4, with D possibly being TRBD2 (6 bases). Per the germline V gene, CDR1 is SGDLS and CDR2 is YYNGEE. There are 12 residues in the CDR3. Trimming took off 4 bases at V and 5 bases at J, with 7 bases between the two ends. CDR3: CASSTGENIQYF. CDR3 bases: TGTGCCAGCAGCACGGGGGAAAACATTCAGTACTTC.

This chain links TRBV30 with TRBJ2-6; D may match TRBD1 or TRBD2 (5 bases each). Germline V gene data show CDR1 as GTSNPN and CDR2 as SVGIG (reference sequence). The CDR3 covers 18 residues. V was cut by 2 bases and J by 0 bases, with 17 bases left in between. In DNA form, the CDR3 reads TGTGCCTGGAGTCCACTCCACCTGGGGACCTCTGGGGCCAACGTCCTGACTTTC. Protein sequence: CAWSPLHLGTSGANVLTF.

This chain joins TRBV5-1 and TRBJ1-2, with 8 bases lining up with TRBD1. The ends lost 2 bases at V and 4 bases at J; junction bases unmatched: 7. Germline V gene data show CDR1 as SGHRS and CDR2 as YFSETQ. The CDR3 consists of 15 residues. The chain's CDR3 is CASSLGAGGTYGYTF. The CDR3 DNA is TGCGCCAGCAGCTTAGGGGCAGGGGGCACCTATGGCTACACCTTC.

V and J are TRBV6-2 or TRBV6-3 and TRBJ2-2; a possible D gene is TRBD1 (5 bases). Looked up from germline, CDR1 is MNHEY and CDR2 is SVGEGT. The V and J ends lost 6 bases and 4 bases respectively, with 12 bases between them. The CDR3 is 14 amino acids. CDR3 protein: CASRPSTATGELFF. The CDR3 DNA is TGTGCCAGCAGACCTTCGACAGCCACCGGGGAGCTGTTTTTT.

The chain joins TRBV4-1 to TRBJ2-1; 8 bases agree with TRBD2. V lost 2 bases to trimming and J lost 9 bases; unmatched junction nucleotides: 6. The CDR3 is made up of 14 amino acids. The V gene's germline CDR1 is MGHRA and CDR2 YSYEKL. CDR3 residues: CASSQSAGVGEQFF. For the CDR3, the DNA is TGCGCCAGCAGCCAATCAGCGGGAGTGGGTGAGCAGTTCTTC.

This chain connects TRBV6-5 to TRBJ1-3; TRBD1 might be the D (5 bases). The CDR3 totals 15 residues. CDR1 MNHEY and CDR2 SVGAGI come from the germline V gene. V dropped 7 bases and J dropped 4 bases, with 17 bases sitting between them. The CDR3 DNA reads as TGTGCCAGCACCCTGAGCGGGGCCCCGGGAAACACCATATATTTT. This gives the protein CASTLSGAPGNTIYF.

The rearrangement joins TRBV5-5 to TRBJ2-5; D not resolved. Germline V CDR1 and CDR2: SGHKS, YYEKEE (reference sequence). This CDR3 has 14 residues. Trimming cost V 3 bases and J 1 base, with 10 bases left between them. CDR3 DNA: TGTGCCAGCAGCTACGACTCGTTCCAAGAGACCCAGTACTTC. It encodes CASSYDSFQETQYF.

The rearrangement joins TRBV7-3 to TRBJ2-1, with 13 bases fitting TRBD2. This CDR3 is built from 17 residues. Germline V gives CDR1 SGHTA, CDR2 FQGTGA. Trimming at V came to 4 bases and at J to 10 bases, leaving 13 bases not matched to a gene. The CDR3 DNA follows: TGTGCCAGCAGCTCGGGGACTAGCGGGACCCCTAGTCGGGAGCAGTTCTTC. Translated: CASSSGTSGTPSREQFF.

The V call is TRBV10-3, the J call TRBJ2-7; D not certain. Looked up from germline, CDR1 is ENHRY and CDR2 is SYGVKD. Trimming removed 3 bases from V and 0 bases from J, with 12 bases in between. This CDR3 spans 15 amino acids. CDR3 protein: CAISELQRSSYEQYF. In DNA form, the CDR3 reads TGTGCCATCAGTGAATTACAGAGGAGCTCCTACGAGCAGTACTTC.

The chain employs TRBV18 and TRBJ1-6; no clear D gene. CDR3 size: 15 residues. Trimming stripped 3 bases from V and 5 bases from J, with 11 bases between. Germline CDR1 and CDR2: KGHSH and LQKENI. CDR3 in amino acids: CASSPQHRDNSPLHF. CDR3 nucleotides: TGTGCCAGCTCACCCCAACATCGGGATAATTCACCCCTCCACTTT.